Shown below are 7 T cell receptor beta chains from a single sample sequenced in a study of T cells expressing NK-cell markers. TCRdb re-analyzed the 5' RACE reads; it lists each CDR3 protein once, without DNA. This sample carries 400,000 to 500,000 distinct CDR3 sequences, with roughly 7.2% going to the ten biggest clones. The sample consisted of blood T cells: a sorted CD56 or NKG2C T cell subset, CD4+ or CD8+ T cells, or bulk PBMC T cells (not recorded which). These receptors came from a woman between 18 and 70 years old in good health.

This chain joins TRBV7-2 and TRBJ2-5; the TRBD1 assignment by TCRdb is unverifiable without DNA. CDR3 length: 16 amino acids. Germline CDR1 reads SGHTA; CDR2 reads FQGNSA. The CDR3 here is CASSLDGAQGAETQYF.

The V and J genes are TRBV25-1 and TRBJ1-2; TCRdb's D call, TRBD1, is unchecked because there is no DNA. Looked up from germline, CDR1 is MGHDK and CDR2 is SYGVNS. The CDR3 has 14 amino acids. The CDR3 protein is CASSATGFSYGYTF.

This chain uses TRBV20-1 with TRBJ1-2. The CDR3 totals 12 residues. Germline V lookup: CDR1 DFQATT, CDR2 SNEGSKA (reference sequence). CDR3 sequence: CSPWGGTYGYTF.

The chain carries TRBV23-1 and TRBJ2-1; the D call of TRBD2 rests on TCRdb alone, since no DNA is present to check it. TRBV23-1 is known as an ORF, though its function is uncertain. The CDR3 covers 16 residues. The CDR3 region is CASSEVAGGPHNEQFF.

V and J are TRBV20-1 and TRBJ2-5; the TCRdb D gene call, TRBD1, has no DNA to confirm it. The germline V gene has CDR1 DFQATT and CDR2 SNEGSKA (reference sequence). The CDR3 extends over 14 amino acids. CDR3: CSARAIPRRETQYF.

The J gene is TRBJ2-5, the V gene TRBV28; the D call of TRBD2 rests on TCRdb alone, since no DNA is present to check it. The CDR3 runs to 17 residues. CDR1 and CDR2 from the germline V gene are MDHEN and SYDVKM. CDR3 loop: CASSRTSGGLGGETQYF.

J is TRBJ1-1 and V is TRBV18; the D gene TCRdb calls, TRBD1, cannot be checked with no DNA. The CDR3 consists of 12 residues. Germline V lookup: CDR1 KGHSH, CDR2 LQKENI. CDR3 region: CATEGSNTEAFF. Combining the CDR3 with reference TRBV18 and TRBJ1-1 gives the whole variable domain NAGVMQNPRHLVRRRGQEARLRCSPMKGHSHVYWYRQLPEEGLKFMVYLQKENIIDESGMPKERFSAEFPKEGPSILRIQQVVRGDSAAYFCATEGSNTEAFFGQGTRLTVV.